This is a list of T cell receptor beta chains from one sample in a study of T cell changes during pregnancy in multiple sclerosis. Data came from immunoSEQ multiplex PCR; TCRdb stores just in-frame clones and leaves some out. The sample includes 100,000 to 130,000 clones, less than 95% of them seen just once. This specimen was peripheral blood, taken in the third trimester of pregnancy. These receptors originate from a female donor in good health, enrolled as a control in a pregnancy study. Both conserved end residues are part of each CDR3. D genes are given only for firm matches. Where a row states a size, it is once, few, many or the class of an expanded clone; other rows omit it.

>.|TRBV16|.|TRBJ1-4
CASAPATNEKLFF
TGTGCCAGCGCTCCAGCAACTAATGAAAAACTGTTTTTT
>.|TRBV4-3|.|TRBJ2-2
CASRQQGSTGELFF
TGCGCCAGCAGGCAACAGGGAAGCACCGGGGAGCTGTTTTTT
>.|TRBV9|TRBD2|TRBJ2-3
CASSVGGRGPDTQYF
TGTGCCAGCAGCGTAGGAGGGAGGGGTCCAGATACGCAGTATTTT
>.|TRBV5-1|TRBD2|TRBJ2-1
CASSLASSGGDTGEQFF
TGCGCCAGCAGCTTGGCCTCTAGCGGGGGGGACACGGGTGAGCAGTTCTTC
>.|TRBV5-1|.|TRBJ2-3
CASSLAGSTDTQYF
TGCGCCAGCAGCTTGGCCGGTAGCACAGATACGCAGTATTTT
>.|TRBV5-1|TRBD1|TRBJ1-1
CASSPDRGVRDTEAFF
TGCGCCAGCAGCCCCGACAGGGGGGTAAGGGACACTGAAGCTTTCTTT
>.|TRBV4-3|TRBD2|TRBJ2-1
CASSQEGPSGGLNEQFF
TGCGCCAGCAGCCAAGAAGGTCCGAGCGGGGGGTTAAATGAGCAGTTCTTC
>once|TRBV27|.|TRBJ1-5
CASSLQGQPQHF
TGTGCCAGCAGTCTCCAGGGCCAGCCCCAGCATTTT
>.|TRBV6-1|.|TRBJ2-3
CASTLTLNSDTQYF
TGTGCCAGCACACTCACCCTAAACAGTGATACGCAGTATTTT
>once|TRBV29-1|TRBD1|TRBJ1-1
CSAKGANTEAFF
TGCAGCGCTAAGGGGGCGAACACTGAAGCTTTCTTT
>.|TRBV29-1|.|TRBJ2-3
CSVDAGQTDTQYF
TGCAGCGTTGATGCGGGGCAAACAGATACGCAGTATTTT
>.|TRBV7-9|TRBD1|TRBJ1-1
CASSYTGGNTEAFF
TGTGCCAGCAGCTATACAGGGGGGAACACTGAAGCTTTCTTT
>.|TRBV7-6|.|TRBJ2-1
CASSFRQGGNNEQFF
TGTGCCAGCAGCTTCCGGCAGGGGGGCAACAATGAGCAGTTCTTC
>.|TRBV9|.|TRBJ1-3
CASSPAGGAGNTIYF
TGTGCCAGCAGCCCGGCGGGTGGAGCTGGAAACACCATATATTTT
>.|TRBV30|TRBD1|TRBJ1-5
CAWSRGQGGNQPQHF
TGTGCCTGGAGTAGAGGACAGGGAGGCAATCAGCCCCAGCATTTT
>.|TRBV7-3|TRBD1|TRBJ1-6
CASSSTGVSSPLHF
TGTGCCAGCAGCTCGACAGGGGTGAGTTCACCCCTCCACTTT
>.|TRBV25-1|.|TRBJ2-1
CASSEDTGTRYNEQFF
TGTGCCAGCAGTGAAGACACCGGGACAAGATACAATGAGCAGTTCTTC
>.|TRBV21-1|.|TRBJ1-6
CASSKPGANGSYNSPLHF
TGTGCCAGCAGCAAACCAGGGGCTAATGGTTCCTATAATTCACCCCTCCACTTT
>.|TRBV11-3|.|TRBJ1-6
CASSFTRSYNSPLHF
TGTGCCAGCAGCTTCACACGCTCCTATAATTCACCCCTCCACTTT
>once|TRBV11-3|.|TRBJ2-5
CASSSERGRKTQYF
TGTGCCAGCAGCTCAGAGAGAGGGAGAAAGACCCAGTACTTC
>.|TRBV6-1|.|TRBJ2-3
CASREGRGTDTQYF
TGTGCCAGCAGGGAGGGGAGAGGGACAGATACGCAGTATTTT
>once|TRBV7-2|TRBD2|TRBJ2-3
CASSFSGGPLTDTQYF
TGTGCCAGCAGCTTTAGCGGGGGGCCCCTCACAGATACGCAGTATTTT
>once|TRBV13|TRBD1|TRBJ1-2
CASSSDRGYGYTF
TGTGCCAGCAGCTCCGACAGGGGCTATGGCTACACCTTC
>.|TRBV7-6|.|TRBJ1-1
CASSLGLQPTEAFF
TGTGCCAGCAGCTTAGGTTTACAGCCCACTGAAGCTTTCTTT
>.|TRBV15|.|TRBJ2-2
CATSRDRGSTGELFF
TGTGCCACCAGCAGAGATAGGGGGTCCACCGGGGAGCTGTTTTTT
>.|TRBV2|.|TRBJ2-7
CASRSQGNYEQYF
TGTGCCAGCAGGTCGCAGGGCAACTACGAGCAGTACTTC
>few|TRBV4-3|.|TRBJ2-1
CASSQDDQGEQFF
TGCGCCAGCAGCCAAGATGACCAGGGTGAGCAGTTCTTC
>few|TRBV7-9|TRBD1|TRBJ2-7
CASSLAGQGYEQYF
TGTGCCAGCAGCTTAGCGGGACAGGGATACGAGCAGTACTTC
>.|TRBV5-1|TRBD1|TRBJ2-7
CASSLGQPNYEQYF
TGCGCCAGCAGCCTGGGACAGCCGAATTACGAGCAGTACTTC
>.|TRBV7-6|.|TRBJ2-5
CASSSVGETQYF
TGTGCCAGCAGCTCAGTGGGCGAGACCCAGTACTTC
>.|TRBV7-3|.|TRBJ2-2
CASSFTSRTGELFF
TGTGCCAGCAGCTTTACCTCGAGGACCGGGGAGCTGTTTTTT
>once|TRBV27|TRBD1|TRBJ1-5
CASSGQGTSNQPQHF
TGTGCCAGCAGCGGACAGGGGACGAGCAATCAGCCCCAGCATTTT
>.|TRBV11-3|.|TRBJ1-6
CASSLGRSSNSPLHF
TGTGCCAGCAGCTTAGGGAGGTCGAGTAATTCACCCCTCCACTTT
>.|TRBV5-1|.|TRBJ2-3
CASYSRETATDTQYF
TGCGCCAGCTATAGTAGGGAGACCGCCACAGATACGCAGTATTTT
>.|TRBV19|.|TRBJ2-1
CASSPGVNEQFF
TGTGCCAGTAGTCCAGGGGTGAATGAGCAGTTCTTC
>.|TRBV29-1|TRBD2|TRBJ2-3
CSVEERGGPSDTQYF
TGCAGCGTTGAAGAGCGGGGGGGCCCCTCAGATACGCAGTATTTT
>few|TRBV2|TRBD1|TRBJ1-1
CASRTSRDRVTEAFF
TGTGCCAGCAGGACCTCCCGGGACAGGGTCACTGAAGCTTTCTTT
>.|TRBV6-5|TRBD1|TRBJ1-1
CASSYSKGTGGSIF
TGTGCCAGCAGTTACTCGAAAGGGACAGGGGGTAGCATCTTT
>.|TRBV7-2|TRBD1|TRBJ1-2
CASSSQGANYGYTF
TGTGCCAGCAGCTCACAGGGGGCAAACTATGGCTACACCTTC